This TCR beta chain was captured by sequencing in a study of blood T cells in healthy people across ages. Alongside a J-beta primer mix, a sample-barcoded 5' primer served in a second PCR lasting roughly 7 to 11 cycles. Via MiXCR, TCRdb re-called the 5' RACE reads, giving one row per CDR3 protein. The sample consists of hundreds of thousands of distinct CDR3 sequences, less than 35% of them appearing once. Broader study findings: The long-lived group displayed more naive CD4+ cells, plus higher diversity, than the aged donors did.

This clonotype showed up just once. Antigen: not known. A read error may account for a junction end that differs from germline. The germline V gene has CDR1 MDHEN and CDR2 SYDVKM. CDR3 length: 13 residues. This TCR was recovered from a woman older than 75 in good health. The V call is TRBV28, the J call TRBJ2-3, with D possibly matching TRBD2 (7 bases). Sequencing was carried out using blood. The CDR3 nucleotides are TGTGCCAGCCGGGGGGCTAGCACAGCTACGCAGTATTTT. Protein: CASRGASTATQYF.